This section outlines one T cell receptor (beta chain) sequence together with its context. Its specificity is not known. The data originate from a study of T cells in localized non-small cell lung cancer. Study-wide points: It was uninvolved adjacent lung that showed the highest T cell clonality, exceeding tumor. A median about 62 of the top 100 tumor clones appeared in adjacent lung. Heterogeneity remains possible because sequencing was limited to only one tumor region. Longer survival (overall) was linked to higher T cell density in blood.

CDR1 and CDR2 (germline): SNHLY, FYNNEI. The CDR3 is 15 amino acids. With 4 bases removed from V and 3 bases from J, the gap between germline ends came to 15 bases. Method: immunoSEQ multiplex PCR; TCRdb's copy keeps in-frame clones and lacks some. The sample shows fewer than 100,000 clones, around 84% of them seen only once. This material consisted of peripheral blood, taken before any cancer treatment. This chain connects TRBV2 to TRBJ1-1; no clear D. The TCR comes from a female donor older than 55 with stage I lung adenocarcinoma. This CDR3 is CASSGVAGVDTEAFF. CDR3 bases: TGTGCCAGCAGTGGCGTGGCAGGCGTTGACACTGAAGCTTTCTTT.